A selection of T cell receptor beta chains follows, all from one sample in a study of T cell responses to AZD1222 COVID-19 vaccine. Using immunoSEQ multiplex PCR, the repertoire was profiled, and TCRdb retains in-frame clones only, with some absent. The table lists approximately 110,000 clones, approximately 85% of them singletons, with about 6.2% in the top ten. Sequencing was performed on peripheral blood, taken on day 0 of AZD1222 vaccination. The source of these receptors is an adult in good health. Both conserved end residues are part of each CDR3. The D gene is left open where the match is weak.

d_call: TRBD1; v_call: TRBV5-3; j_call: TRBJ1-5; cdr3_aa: CASTGTGGSNQPQHF
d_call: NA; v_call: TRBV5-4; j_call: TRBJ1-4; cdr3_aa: CASSLLGSAAELFF
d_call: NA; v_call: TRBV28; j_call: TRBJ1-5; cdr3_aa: CASRRQLDQPQHF
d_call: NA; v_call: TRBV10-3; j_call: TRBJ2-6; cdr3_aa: CAVPGPPVTGANVLTF
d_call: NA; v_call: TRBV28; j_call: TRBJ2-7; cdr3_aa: CASSEGGKEQYF
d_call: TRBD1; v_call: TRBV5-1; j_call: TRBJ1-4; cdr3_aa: CASRGGGGAEKLFF
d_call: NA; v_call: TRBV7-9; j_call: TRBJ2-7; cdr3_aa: CASSSQFGHGDEQYF
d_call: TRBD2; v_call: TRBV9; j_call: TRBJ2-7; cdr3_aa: CASSPSGGLSYEQYF
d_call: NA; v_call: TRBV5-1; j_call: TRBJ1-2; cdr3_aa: CASTPDSGGVTYGYTF
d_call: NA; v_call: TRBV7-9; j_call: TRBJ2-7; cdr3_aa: CASSLVGEQYF
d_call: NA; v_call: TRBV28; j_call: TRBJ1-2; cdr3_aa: CASSLGRFGGSSYYGYTF
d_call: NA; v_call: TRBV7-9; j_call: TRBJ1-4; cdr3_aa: CASTPPRAEKLFF
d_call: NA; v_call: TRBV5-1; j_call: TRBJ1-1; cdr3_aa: CASNRGSTEAFF
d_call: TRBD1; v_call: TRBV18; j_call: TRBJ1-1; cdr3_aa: CASSPFQTDGTGNTEAFF
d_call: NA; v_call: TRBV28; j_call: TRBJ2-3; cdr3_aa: CASSLDRISTDTQYF
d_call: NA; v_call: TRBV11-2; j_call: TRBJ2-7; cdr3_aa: CASSLSIEGPHEQYF
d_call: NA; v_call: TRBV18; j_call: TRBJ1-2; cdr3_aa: CASSPTVANYGYTF
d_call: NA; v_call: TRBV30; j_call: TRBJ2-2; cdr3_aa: CAWKRGAGFNGELFF
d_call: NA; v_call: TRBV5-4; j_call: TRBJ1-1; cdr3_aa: CASSLARGRNSW
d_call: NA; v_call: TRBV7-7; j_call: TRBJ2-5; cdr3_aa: CASTPGATQETQYF
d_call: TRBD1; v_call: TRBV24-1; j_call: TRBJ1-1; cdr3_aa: CATRRGDRAFF
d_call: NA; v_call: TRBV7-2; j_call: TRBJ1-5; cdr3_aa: CASSSTGDQPQHF
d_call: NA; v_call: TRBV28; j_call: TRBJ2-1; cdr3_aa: CASKVGNRNEQFF
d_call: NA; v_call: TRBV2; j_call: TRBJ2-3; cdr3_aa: CASGWVLSTDTQYF
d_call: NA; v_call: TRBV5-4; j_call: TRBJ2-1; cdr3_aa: CASSSLQVPSEQFF
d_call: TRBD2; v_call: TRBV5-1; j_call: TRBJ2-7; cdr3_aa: CASSALAGGWSTYEQYF
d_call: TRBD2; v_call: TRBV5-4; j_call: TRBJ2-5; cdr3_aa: CASSPVGRGKGTQYF
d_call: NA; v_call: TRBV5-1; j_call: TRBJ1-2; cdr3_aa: CASSLGGDLYGYTF
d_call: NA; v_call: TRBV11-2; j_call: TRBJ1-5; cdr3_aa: CASSPRQDHSNQPQHF
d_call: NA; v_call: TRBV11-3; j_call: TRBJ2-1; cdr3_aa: CASSLAGALTNEQFF
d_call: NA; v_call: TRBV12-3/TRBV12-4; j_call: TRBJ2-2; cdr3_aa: CASSGGELFF
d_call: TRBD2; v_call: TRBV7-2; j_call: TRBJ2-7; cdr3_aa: CASSLEGLAVTPSEQYF
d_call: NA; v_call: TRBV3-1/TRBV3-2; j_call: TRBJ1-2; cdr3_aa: CASSRIQSGSVYGYTF
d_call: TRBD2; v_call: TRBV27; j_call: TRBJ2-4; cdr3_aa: CASSGGGNIQYF
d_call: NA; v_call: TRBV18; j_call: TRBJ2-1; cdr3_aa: CASSPGGNEQFF
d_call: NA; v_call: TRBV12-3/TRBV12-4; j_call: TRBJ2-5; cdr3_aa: CASSLDQQETQYF
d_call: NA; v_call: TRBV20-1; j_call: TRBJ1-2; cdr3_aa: CSAADSRNYTF
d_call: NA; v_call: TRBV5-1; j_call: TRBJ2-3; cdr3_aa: CASSLDSHPSTDTQYF
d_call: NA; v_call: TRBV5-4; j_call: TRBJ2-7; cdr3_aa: CASSLALVDEQYF
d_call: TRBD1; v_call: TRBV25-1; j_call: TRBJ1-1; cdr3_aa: CASSGRGSGQGNIEAFF
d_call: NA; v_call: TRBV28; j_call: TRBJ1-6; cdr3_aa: CASSLRVGFSGPLHF
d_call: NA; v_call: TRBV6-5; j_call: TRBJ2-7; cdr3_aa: CASSYTAGSYEQYF
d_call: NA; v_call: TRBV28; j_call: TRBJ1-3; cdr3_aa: CATQGNTIYF
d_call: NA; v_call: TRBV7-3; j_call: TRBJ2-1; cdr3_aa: CASSLDSSYNEQFF
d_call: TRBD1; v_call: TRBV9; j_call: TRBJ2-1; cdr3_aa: CASSLGPGQAYNEQFF
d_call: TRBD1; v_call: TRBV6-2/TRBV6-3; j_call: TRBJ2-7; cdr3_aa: CASSYAGQGLNEQYF
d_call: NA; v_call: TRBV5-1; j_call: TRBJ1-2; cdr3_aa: CASSPLGPNYGYTF
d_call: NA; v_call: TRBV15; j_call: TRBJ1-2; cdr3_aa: CATSRDPGFKSGYTF
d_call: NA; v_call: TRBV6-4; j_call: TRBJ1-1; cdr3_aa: CASSTQGNTEAFF